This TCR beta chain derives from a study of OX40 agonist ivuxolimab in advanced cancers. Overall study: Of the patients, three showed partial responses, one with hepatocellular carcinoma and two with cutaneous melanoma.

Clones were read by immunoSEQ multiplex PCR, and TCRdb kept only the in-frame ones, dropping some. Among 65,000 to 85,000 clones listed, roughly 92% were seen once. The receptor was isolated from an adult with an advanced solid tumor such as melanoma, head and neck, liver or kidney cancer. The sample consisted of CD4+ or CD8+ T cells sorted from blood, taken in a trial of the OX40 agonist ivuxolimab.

CDR3 in DNA: TGTGCCAGCAGCTCCAGCTACGAGCAGTACTTC. It translates to CASSSSYEQYF. V and J are TRBV5-8 and TRBJ2-7; D unclear. CDR1 SGHTS and CDR2 YDEGEE come from the germline V gene. The V and J ends lost 3 bases and 3 bases respectively, with 4 bases between them. There are 11 residues in the CDR3.